The entry that follows covers one T cell receptor beta chain sequence. These data originate in a study of blood T cell repertoires in COVID-19. At the level of the study: Spain, Italy and the United States supplied samples that represented acute and convalescent COVID-19. In each case, the material was cDNA or gDNA derived from T cells, B-cell-depleted T cells, or PBMCs.

Per the original data handling: Counts of nucleated cells, estimated from reference gene primer amplification, were obtained. The table came from immunoSEQ multiplex PCR; TCRdb's copy has only in-frame clones and leaves some out. From that table come the V and J calls and clone size; the DNA was used to work out D and trimming. The data hold hundreds of thousands of clones, with approximately 87% observed a single time. The receptor comes from a man aged 55 to 70 who had recovered from COVID-19. Sequencing input: peripheral blood.

The CDR3 is CASSLVNRELNQPQHF. For the CDR3, the DNA is TGTGCCAGCAGCTTAGTGAACAGGGAACTTAATCAGCCCCAGCATTTT. V is TRBV7-2 and J is TRBJ1-5, with D perhaps TRBD1 (6 bases). Germline CDR1 SGHTA, CDR2 FQGNSA. V shed 1 base and J shed 4 bases, with 14 bases lying between them. The length of the CDR3 is 16 residues.